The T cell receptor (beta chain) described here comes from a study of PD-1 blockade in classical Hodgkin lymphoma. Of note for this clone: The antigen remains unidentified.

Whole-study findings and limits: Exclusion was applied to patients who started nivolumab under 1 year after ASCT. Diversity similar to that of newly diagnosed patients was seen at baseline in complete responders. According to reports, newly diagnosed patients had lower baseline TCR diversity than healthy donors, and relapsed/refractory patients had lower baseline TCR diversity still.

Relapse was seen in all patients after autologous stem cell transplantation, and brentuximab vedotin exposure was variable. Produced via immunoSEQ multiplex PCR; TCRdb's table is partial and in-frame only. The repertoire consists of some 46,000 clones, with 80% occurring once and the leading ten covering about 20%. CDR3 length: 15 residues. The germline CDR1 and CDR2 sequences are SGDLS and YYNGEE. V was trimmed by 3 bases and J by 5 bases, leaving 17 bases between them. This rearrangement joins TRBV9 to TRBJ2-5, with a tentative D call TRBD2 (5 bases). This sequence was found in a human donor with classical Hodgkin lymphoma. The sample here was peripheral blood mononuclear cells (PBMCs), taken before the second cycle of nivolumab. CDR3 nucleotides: TGTGCCAGCAGCGCACTAGTTGGGATAGGGGAGACCCAGTACTTC. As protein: CASSALVGIGETQYF. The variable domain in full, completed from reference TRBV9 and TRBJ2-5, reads DSGVTQTPKHLITATGQRVTLRCSPRSGDLSVYWYQQSLDQGLQFLIQYYNGEERAKGNILERFSAQQFPDLHSELNLSSLELGDSALYFCASSALVGIGETQYFGPGTRLLVL.